This T cell receptor (beta chain) was sequenced for a study of tumor-infiltrating lymphocytes in primary liver carcinoma (TCRdb year 2017). Turning to the overall study: The five patients, three men and two women aged 30 to 69 years, had hepatocellular carcinoma (four) or combined HCC and intrahepatic cholangiocarcinoma (one). TCRbeta repertoire sequencing covered 35 or so specimens from 5 patients: some 25 tumor regions, 5 adjacent noncancerous liver tissues and 5 peripheral blood samples. High reproducibility was observed for the technical replicate repertoires, with mean shared-clone rates approximately 0.92 and correlation coefficients above 0.95. The roughly 27 tumor region samples were profiled with Agilent mRNA microarrays so that TCRbeta repertoire diversity could be related to the local molecular phenotype. Each sample produced about 3.5 to 8 million productive TCRbeta reads, and read depth showed no significant difference between tissue types. The study combined TCRbeta repertoire sequencing, expression microarrays and whole-exome sequencing across five regions of each liver tumor, with adjacent normal tissue and blood. The tumors of the five patients were staged as T1-T3 N0M0, with maximum diameters ranging from roughly 4 to 11 cm.

TCRbeta-specific cDNA was reverse-transcribed from 500 to 550 ng total RNA using a constant-region primer and ProtoScript II reverse transcriptase. Construction of the TCRbeta libraries relied on three nested rounds of multiplex PCR, following a slightly modified ARM-PCR procedure. The first two PCR rounds used multiplex TRBV1-TRBV30 forward primers with a Cbeta reverse primer, each for approximately 10 cycles. Sample barcodes and Illumina adapters were added in a final 25-cycle PCR with Deep VentR polymerase. Amplicons of 200-500 bp were gel-purified with a QIAquick gel extraction kit before sequencing. TCRbeta amplicons were sequenced on an Illumina HiSeq 2500 with 250-bp paired-end reads. The authors' pipeline ran thus. Quality trimming of reads was performed with Trimmomatic v0.33, and paired reads were merged with FLASH v1.2.11 so that full CDR3 sequences could be recovered. V, D and J germline segments were assigned to the rearranged TCRbeta sequences by MiGEC v1.2.1b. Clonotype statistics and Shannon-Wiener diversity indices were computed with VDJtools v1.0.0. Except for diversity analysis, only each sample's 250 most abundant clonotypes were used in subsequent analyses to reduce sampling bias. The raw public data were reprocessed by TCRdb itself: fastp quality trimming at Q25, MiXCR clonotype calling, in-frame beta chains only. Merged by CDR3 protein, the rows form single entries marked with the most common genes and DNA. The V and J calls and clone size are TCRdb's, not the authors'. For this sample there are more than 95,000 distinct CDR3 sequences; approximately 64% appear just once. The ten largest clones capture around 8.4% of the sample.

Total RNA and DNA were co-extracted without cell sorting from 20-30 mg of bulk tissue using the AllPrep DNA/RNA mini kit. Four to six patients with histopathologically diagnosed primary liver carcinoma underwent surgical resection in China between November 2015 and March 2016. At the time of sampling, the patients had chronic HBV infection and had not received any treatment. Each tumor was sampled at five spatially separated regions: the tumor centre plus the superior, inferior, left-lateral and right-lateral poles. According to histology, viable tumor cells made up more than 80% of every tumor sample. Each fresh piece of tumor and adjacent tissue was cut in two, with one half stored in RNAlater at -80 degrees C and the other half sent for histology. As for this clonotype: The clone's antigen remains unknown. Compared with germline, one end of the junction differs, possibly owing to a read error.

CDR1 is given as SEHNR and CDR2 as FQNEAQ, both from the germline V gene (reference sequence). The CDR3 has 13 amino acids, counting the end cysteine and phenylalanine. The read is trimmed to its CDR3 DNA, 39 bases read in frame from base 1. What the work shows at the level of the full study, not this receptor alone: Since the samples were bulk and unsorted, there was no way to compare CD4+ and CD8+ T cell repertoires. Only a few patients were included in the study, and the authors note that the findings should be validated in a larger study. Because only the TCR beta chain was sequenced and unpaired alpha chains were not captured, true repertoire diversity is likely underestimated. The top 250 clones accounted for a significantly greater share of the repertoire in tumors than in blood (p = 0.039). Only about 8-25% of top clones were found in all five regions of a tumor, suggesting spatial heterogeneity of tumor-infiltrating T cells. Repertoire overlap was higher between tumor regions (mean around 35%) than tumor-adjacent (approximately 17%) or tumor-blood (approximately 15%) pairs, consistent with antigen-driven expansion.

The sequenced sample was liver tumor tissue from sampling region 3. The cell subset or site tag for this specimen amounts to: tumor region T3, left-lateral pole. The chain links TRBV7-9 with TRBJ2-7, and TRBD2 matches 12 of the central bases. The clonotype comes from a woman aged 55-69 years with primary liver carcinoma and hepatitis B virus infection. The CDR3 region: CVSSGLAGYEQYF. The nucleotide sequence reads TGTGTCAGCAGCGGACTAGCGGGGTACGAACAGTACTTC.